This TCR beta chain was identified in a study of metastatic and nonmetastatic thyroid tumors. Study in general: A comparison of repertoires was made across blood and tumor or nodule tissue from malignant and benign thyroid patients.

The J segment lost 0 bases and the V segment lost 2 bases, leaving 4 bases of the junction unmatched. This CDR3 is 16 amino acids long. Germline assignment: CDR1 LGHNA and CDR2 YNFKEQ. TCRdb reanalyzed the PCR reads via MiXCR. Of around 19,000 clones in the sample, 20% were seen once. This clone was seen many times. Patients were all untreated before their thyroid surgery. The source material was blood. V is TRBV4-2 and J is TRBJ2-3, with 8 nucleotides matching TRBD2. The source of this sequence is a female donor with papillary thyroid cancer or a benign thyroid nodule (not recorded which). Some clones in this sample may be carry-over from other donors' samples. The CDR3 here is CASSQQPGGSTDTQYF. The CDR3 bases are TGTGCCAGCAGCCAACAACCGGGGGGGAGCACAGATACGCAGTATTTT.